This TCR beta chain was recorded in a study of Graves' ophthalmopathy and Graves' hyperthyroidism. Findings of the study overall: Sensitivity reached roughly 71% and specificity around 72% when the model predicted ophthalmopathy progression. Appearing in blood as well were most expanded thyroid clonotypes above 0.001 frequency.

Germline CDR1 is MNHEY and CDR2 is SMNVEV (reference sequence). Germline trimming cut 5 bases from V and 4 bases from J; bases unmatched to any gene: 17. This CDR3 region has 18 residues. Scientists amplified the TCR beta CDR3 regions from RNA transcripts. In the first round, RT-PCR was carried out with HTBI primers, and a multiplex PCR formed the second round. One entry per CDR3 protein results from TCRdb running MiXCR on the multiplex PCR reads. Altogether approximately 380,000 distinct CDR3 sequences are present, more than 20% being singletons, with the ten largest covering approximately 3%. This clonotype was seen ten or more times. What it binds is unknown.

Sequences were obtained from peripheral blood. The sequence derives from a woman aged 18-35 years with stable Graves' hyperthyroidism. The chain recombines TRBV27 with TRBJ1-2, with TRBD1 matching over 9 bases. Written as DNA, the CDR3 is TGTGCCAGCAGTACCCAATTTGGGACAGGGCCTTCGCTCTATGGCTACACCTTC. Its translation: CASSTQFGTGPSLYGYTF.